These T cell receptor beta chains were read from a single sample in a study of regulatory T cells in long-lasting Graves disease. A single record per CDR3 protein comes from TCRdb applying MiXCR to the multiplex PCR reads. This table has roughly 500,000 distinct CDR3 sequences, about 13% appearing once. These data also formed part of another study, on T cells in Graves' hyperthyroidism and ophthalmopathy.

Sample: peripheral blood mononuclear cells (PBMCs), taken at new diagnosis, from a patient treated with antithyroid drugs. Every receptor here comes from a man younger than 45 with Graves disease. Each CDR3 is given with its conserved first and last residue. Each record gives: J gene, clone size, V gene, D gene, CDR3 DNA, CDR3 protein. The D gene is left open where the match is weak. Part of the rows lack a size; the others show once, few, many or a class for expanded clones.

J gene: TRBJ2-1
clone size: few
V gene: TRBV6-1
D gene: TRBD2
CDR3 DNA: TGTGCCAGCAGTGAGACTAGCGGAAACATAAACAATGAGCAGTTCTTC
CDR3 protein: CASSETSGNINNEQFF

J gene: TRBJ2-3
clone size: many
V gene: TRBV15
D gene: -
CDR3 DNA: TGTGCCACCAGCAGACCGGGTTCCCTGGGGGATACGCAGTATTTT
CDR3 protein: CATSRPGSLGDTQYF

J gene: TRBJ2-6
clone size: -
V gene: TRBV20-1
D gene: -
CDR3 DNA: TGCAGTGCCTTCCCTGGGGCCAACGTCCTGACTTTC
CDR3 protein: CSAFPGANVLTF

J gene: TRBJ1-2
clone size: many
V gene: TRBV27
D gene: TRBD1
CDR3 DNA: TGTGCCCCCCGGGGGACAGGGTTCTTAGCTAACTATGGCTACACCTTC
CDR3 protein: CAPRGTGFLANYGYTF

J gene: TRBJ2-5
clone size: -
V gene: TRBV9
D gene: -
CDR3 DNA: TGTGCCAGCAGCGTAGGGGACCCGGCGGAGACCCAGTACTTC
CDR3 protein: CASSVGDPAETQYF

J gene: TRBJ2-7
clone size: few
V gene: TRBV5-6
D gene: -
CDR3 DNA: TGTGCCAGCAGCCCGGAATACAGGGTTGGAGAGCAGTACTTC
CDR3 protein: CASSPEYRVGEQYF

J gene: TRBJ2-5
clone size: -
V gene: TRBV5-6
D gene: TRBD1
CDR3 DNA: TGTGCCAGCAGCGACCAGATTTCAGGGGGCAGAGTGGAGACCCAGTACTTC
CDR3 protein: CASSDQISGGRVETQYF

J gene: TRBJ2-7
clone size: many
V gene: TRBV20-1
D gene: -
CDR3 DNA: TGCAGTGCTAGCCTCTCGGGTATTGGGCAGTACTTC
CDR3 protein: CSASLSGIGQYF

J gene: TRBJ2-5
clone size: many
V gene: TRBV27
D gene: -
CDR3 DNA: TGTGCCAGCAGTTGGGACGGTCAAGAGACCCAGTACTTC
CDR3 protein: CASSWDGQETQYF

J gene: TRBJ1-5
clone size: -
V gene: TRBV9
D gene: TRBD1
CDR3 DNA: TGTGCCAGCAGCAAACAGGGGAATAGCAATCAGCCCCAGCATTTT
CDR3 protein: CASSKQGNSNQPQHF

J gene: TRBJ2-3
clone size: many
V gene: TRBV7-2
D gene: TRBD2
CDR3 DNA: TGTGCCAGCAGCTTTACTAGCGGCACAGATACGCAGTATTTT
CDR3 protein: CASSFTSGTDTQYF

J gene: TRBJ2-1
clone size: many
V gene: TRBV3-1
D gene: -
CDR3 DNA: TGTGCCAGCAGCCAGGCGGGCCCGTACAATGAGCAGTTCTTC
CDR3 protein: CASSQAGPYNEQFF

J gene: TRBJ2-2
clone size: many
V gene: TRBV19
D gene: -
CDR3 DNA: TGTGCCAGTAGTATCAGCATGGGAATCGGGGAGCTGTTTTTT
CDR3 protein: CASSISMGIGELFF

J gene: TRBJ2-2
clone size: many
V gene: TRBV5-1
D gene: -
CDR3 DNA: TGCGCCAGCAGCTTGGATCGTCCGAACACCGGGGAGCTGTTTTTT
CDR3 protein: CASSLDRPNTGELFF